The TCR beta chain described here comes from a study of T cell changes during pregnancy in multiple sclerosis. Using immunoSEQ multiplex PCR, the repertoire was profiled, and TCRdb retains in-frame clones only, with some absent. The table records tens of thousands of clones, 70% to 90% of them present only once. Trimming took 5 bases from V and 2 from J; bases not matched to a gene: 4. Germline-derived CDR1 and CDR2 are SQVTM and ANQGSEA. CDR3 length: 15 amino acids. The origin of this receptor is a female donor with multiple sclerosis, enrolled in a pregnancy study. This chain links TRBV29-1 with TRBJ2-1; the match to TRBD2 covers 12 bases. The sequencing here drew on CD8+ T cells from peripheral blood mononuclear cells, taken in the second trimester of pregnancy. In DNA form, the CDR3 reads TGCAGCGTTCTGACTAGCGGGGGTACCTACAATGAGCAGTTCTTC. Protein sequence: CSVLTSGGTYNEQFF.